Sequencing of this T cell receptor beta chain was carried out in a study of cytomegalovirus exposure and HLA in healthy donors. The ends lost 4 bases at V and 7 bases at J; junction bases unmatched: 3. The CDR3 covers 14 residues. In germline, CDR1 is MNHEY, CDR2 SMNVEV (reference sequence). The protocol was immunoSEQ multiplex PCR, while the TCRdb copy is restricted to in-frame clones and leaves out a portion. The sample holds over 100,000 clones, roughly 87% seen once. The TCR comes from a woman under 30 in good health and CMV-seronegative. Material: PBMCs. The chain is built from TRBV27 and TRBJ2-1; 11 bases agree with TRBD1. This CDR3 is CASSWGQGGNEQFF. As DNA, the CDR3 is TGTGCCAGCAGTTGGGGACAGGGGGGGAATGAGCAGTTCTTC.